The source of this TCR beta chain is a study of T-cell reconstitution after alpha-beta-depleted transplantation in children. Unique molecular identifiers were incorporated into the prepared TCRbeta library. MiXCR was run by TCRdb on the PCR reads, yielding one entry per CDR3 protein. This sample has 250,000 to 400,000 distinct CDR3 sequences, with over 20% found just once. The sample consisted of PBMCs, mostly from graft donor cells, taken 180 days after TCRalphabeta/CD19-depleted stem cell transplant. This clonotype originated in a male patient aged 10 to 17 who had a stem cell transplant for acute lymphoblastic leukemia, so the T cells may come from the graft donor.

The CDR3 DNA is TGTGCCAGCAGCCCAGGAGTCCTTCTTAACTATGGCTACACCTTC. The encoded protein is CASSPGVLLNYGYTF. The rearrangement uses TRBV6-1 and TRBJ1-2; no definite D call. The CDR3 consists of 15 residues. Trimming pared 6 bases from V and 1 base from J, leaving 15 bases between. Germline CDR1 is MNHNS and CDR2 is SASEGT.